Only a few counts were recorded for the clone carrying this T cell receptor beta chain. Germline V gene sequence: CDR1 ENHRY, CDR2 SYGVKD. V shed 8 bases, J shed 2 bases, and the junction held 15 bases outside the gene matches. CDR3 length: 17 amino acids. This record comes from a study of human T cells and chemical hapten exposure. Using its own MiXCR run on the RACE reads, TCRdb lists one record per CDR3 protein. This table holds about 89,000 distinct CDR3 sequences, roughly 13% found once. Time point denoted: patch test 3, about 24 weeks after DPC sensitization. Treatment specified: therapeutic diphenylcyclopropenone sensitization with weekly scalp DPC.

The gene calls are TRBV10-3 and TRBJ2-3, with 8 bases fitting TRBD2. This TCR was recovered from a woman aged 50 to 60 with alopecia areata. Some clones in this sample may be carry-over from other donors' samples. The specimen comprised whole blood, sampled in connection with sensitization to the hapten diphenylcyclopropenone (DPC). Written as DNA, the CDR3 is TGTGCCATCTCTCAACGTCCGAAAGCGGGAGACACAGATACGCAGTATTTT. It yields the protein CAISQRPKAGDTDTQYF.